The 9 T cell receptor beta chains below come from one sample, sequenced in a study of cytomegalovirus exposure and HLA in healthy donors. PCR was performed using 60 Vbeta and 13 Jbeta primers. Assay used: immunoSEQ multiplex PCR; TCRdb lists only in-frame clones, some missing. The table has 75,000 to 100,000 clones, around 77% seen once; the top ten hold around 0.53%. Sequenced input: PBMCs. The origin of the receptors is a man aged 25 to 40 in good health and CMV-seronegative.

The CDR3 loop reads CASSGGRTGTVETQYF. In DNA, the CDR3 is TGTGCCAGCAGCGGGGGCAGGACCGGGACAGTAGAGACCCAGTACTTC. V and J are TRBV9 and TRBJ2-5, with 7 bases fitting TRBD1. This CDR3 has 16 amino acids. Germline CDR1 and CDR2: SGDLS and YYNGEE. J gave up 4 bases and V 3 bases, and 12 bases lay outside the gene matches.

The sample holds one count of this clone. The rearrangement joins TRBV6-4 to TRBJ2-5; TRBD1 aligns across 8 bases. The CDR3 totals 17 residues. With V trimmed by 2 bases and J by 4 bases, 12 bases remained unmatched. Germline V gene sequence: CDR1 MRHNA, CDR2 SNTAGT. The CDR3 DNA sequence: TGTGCCAGCAGTGACAAACCGGGACAGGATCGGGTAGAGACCCAGTACTTC. This translates into CASSDKPGQDRVETQYF.

The CDR3 nucleotides read TGCGCCAGCAGCTCAGGACAGGGCACTAATGAAAAACTGTTTTTT. It codes for CASSSGQGTNEKLFF. The V and J genes are TRBV5-1 and TRBJ1-4, with 8 nucleotides matching TRBD1. Trimming took 3 bases from V and 2 from J; bases not matched to a gene: 3. Germline CDR1 SGHRS, CDR2 YFSETQ. This CDR3 has 15 residues.

This clone has just a few counts. The chain is built from TRBV5-5 and TRBJ1-4; a weak D match, TRBD1 (6 bases). The V gene lost 5 bases and the J gene lost 3 bases, with 17 bases spanning the gap. Germline V gene lookup returns CDR1 SGHKS and CDR2 YYEKEE (reference sequence). The CDR3 is 16 amino acids. CDR3 nucleotide sequence: TGTGCCAGCAGGAGAACTACAGGGTTGGCTAATGAAAAACTGTTTTTT. Translating gives CASRRTTGLANEKLFF.

This clone was observed a few times. Written as DNA, the CDR3 is TGTGCCAGCAGCTCGGACAGCTACGAGCAGTACTTC. It translates to CASSSDSYEQYF. The V gene is TRBV6-5, the J gene TRBJ2-7, with D maybe TRBD1 (6 bases). V lost 6 bases, J lost 3 bases, and 9 bases lay in between. Looked up from germline, CDR1 is MNHEY and CDR2 is SVGAGI. The CDR3 consists of 12 residues.

This clone has a handful of counts. The CDR3 coding sequence is TGTGCCAGCAGCTGGGGCGGCGGGGTTGGCAATGAGCAGTTCTTC. Translated: CASSWGGGVGNEQFF. This chain joins TRBV5-6 and TRBJ2-1, with TRBD2 as a possible D gene (6 bases). CDR1 and CDR2 (germline): SGHDT, YYEEEE. CDR3 length equals 15 residues. With 3 bases removed from V and 6 bases from J, the gap between germline ends came to 16 bases.

This clone was counted a single time. V gene TRBV19 combines with J gene TRBJ1-1; weak D call: TRBD1 (5 bases). Per germline, CDR1 LNHDA and CDR2 SQIVND (reference sequence). V gave up 3 bases and J gave up 1 base, with 15 bases separating them. This CDR3 is built from 16 residues. CDR3 protein: CASSMAPGRGNTEAFF. Here the CDR3 DNA reads TGTGCCAGTAGTATGGCCCCGGGGCGGGGGAACACTGAAGCTTTCTTT.

The V call is TRBV2, the J call TRBJ2-1; 9 nucleotides agree with TRBD2. Per germline, CDR1 SNHLY and CDR2 FYNNEI. The CDR3 covers 19 residues. After removal of 8 bases from V and 3 bases from J, the junction contained 20 bases not matched to a gene. CDR3 nucleotide sequence: TGTGCCAGCTACCGAGGGCGGTCGGTAGCGGGAGACCACTACAATGAGCAGTTCTTC. Translating it yields CASYRGRSVAGDHYNEQFF. The full variable domain, completed using reference TRBV2 and TRBJ2-1, is EPEVTQTPSHQVTQMGQEVILRCVPISNHLYFYWYRQILGQKVEFLVSFYNNEISEKSEIFDDQFSVERPDGSNFTLKIRSTKLEDSAMYFCASYRGRSVAGDHYNEQFFGPGTRLTVL.

The rearrangement uses TRBV11-3 and TRBJ1-4; the D gene is possibly TRBD1 (5 bases). CDR1 is SGHNT, CDR2 YENEEA, per germline. The CDR3 extends over 17 amino acids. Trimming pared 2 bases from V and 8 bases from J, leaving 21 bases between. The DNA of the CDR3 is TGTGCCAGCAGCTTACCAAGATATCGGCAGGGTGAGGAAAAACTGTTTTTT. Protein product: CASSLPRYRQGEEKLFF.